One and the same sample provided the 11 T cell receptor beta chains below, sequenced in a study of T cell repertoires in cytomegalovirus infection. The antigens for these receptors are not known. Each CDR3 protein is one row after TCRdb ran MiXCR on the reads. The sample shows around 100,000 distinct CDR3 sequences, roughly 39% of them seen only once. Material: CD8+ T cells from cultured PBMCs, obtained from culture after CMV antigen stimulation. These receptors all come from a human donor in good health (CMV status not recorded). Some clones in this sample may be carry-over from other donors' samples.

This rearrangement joins TRBV3-1 to TRBJ2-2, with 11 bases aligning to TRBD1. With 2 bases clipped from V and 5 bases from J, the junction kept 7 bases outside the gene matches. CDR3 length: 17 amino acids. The V gene's germline CDR1 is LGHDT and CDR2 YNNKEL (reference sequence). In nucleotides, the CDR3 is TGTGCCAGCAGCCAACCCCTGGACAGGGGGCCAACCGGGGAGCTGTTTTTT. Protein product: CASSQPLDRGPTGELFF.

The chain couples TRBV19 to TRBJ2-1; 11 bases align to TRBD2. The CDR3 consists of 18 residues. From germline, CDR1 is LNHDA and CDR2 SQIVND (reference sequence). V dropped 0 bases and J dropped 4; count of bases not matched to a gene: 8. CDR3 residues: CASSIDGALAGGYNEQFF. In DNA form, the CDR3 reads TGTGCCAGTAGTATAGATGGGGCTCTAGCGGGGGGTTACAATGAGCAGTTCTTC.

This clonotype was recorded at least ten times. J is TRBJ2-1 and V is TRBV7-7; TRBD2 might be the D (7 bases). From germline, CDR1 is SSHAT and CDR2 FNYEAQ (reference sequence). Trimming removed 5 bases from V and 2 bases from J, with 22 bases in between. The CDR3 sequence is 18 residues long. CDR3 DNA sequence: TGTGCCAGCAGCCCGGGATCTCGACTAGCAGGGGCCTACAATGAGCAGTTCTTC. It encodes CASSPGSRLAGAYNEQFF. The variable domain in full, completed from reference TRBV7-7 and TRBJ2-1, reads GAGVSQSPRYKVTKRGQDVTLRCDPISSHATLYWYQQALGQGPEFLTYFNYEAQPDKSGLPSDRFSAERPEGSISTLTIQRTEQRDSAMYRCASSPGSRLAGAYNEQFFGPGTRLTVL.

The count of this clonotype is one. The chain combines TRBV7-2 with TRBJ1-5; D might be TRBD1 (6 bases). From germline, CDR1 is SGHTA and CDR2 FQGNSA. The CDR3 has 17 residues. V was trimmed by 1 base and J by 2 bases, leaving 15 bases between them. CDR3 coding DNA: TGTGCCAGCAGCTTAGGGCACCCACAGGGAGGCAATCAGCCCCAGCATTTT. It specifies CASSLGHPQGGNQPQHF.

The V call is TRBV7-9, the J call TRBJ1-1, with 9 bases matching TRBD1. CDR3 size: 16 residues. Germline V gene sequence: CDR1 SEHNR, CDR2 FQNEAQ (reference sequence). V lost 5 bases, J lost 4 bases, and 11 bases stayed unmatched. The CDR3 coding sequence is TGTGCCAGCAGCCCACGGACAGGGGCCCAAGGCACTGAAGCTTTCTTT. Protein sequence: CASSPRTGAQGTEAFF.

The chain combines TRBV2 with TRBJ2-7; the D call may be TRBD1 or TRBD2 (5 bases each). This CDR3 has 12 amino acids. Germline lookup yields CDR1 SNHLY and CDR2 FYNNEI. V was clipped by 7 bases and J by 4 bases, with 11 bases between them. CDR3 in amino acids: CASTSGPYEQYF. The CDR3 DNA follows: TGTGCCAGCACGTCGGGACCGTACGAGCAGTACTTC.

The DNA for the CDR3 is TGTGCCAGCTCCCGAGGGACAGCTATTTTTGACTACGAGCAGTACTTC. Amino acid sequence: CASSRGTAIFDYEQYF. The J gene is TRBJ2-7, the V gene TRBV6-6, with 7 bases lining up with TRBD1. The CDR3 contains 16 residues. The germline V gene has CDR1 MNHNY and CDR2 SVGAGI (reference sequence). V was pared by 8 bases and J by 3 bases, with 16 bases of the junction left unmatched.

This sequence joins TRBV7-3 and TRBJ2-6, with 7 bases lining up with TRBD2. This CDR3 has 15 amino acids. Per germline, CDR1 SGHTA and CDR2 FQGTGA. V lost 4 bases, J lost 4 bases, and 4 bases stayed unmatched. The CDR3: CASSSRGEGANVLTF. CDR3 nucleotides: TGTGCCAGCAGCTCCCGGGGGGAAGGGGCCAACGTCCTGACTTTC.

The chain combines TRBV7-6 with TRBJ2-7, with unresolved D. Looked up from germline, CDR1 is SGHVS and CDR2 is FNYEAQ. V was pared by 1 base and J by 2 bases, with 6 bases between. The CDR3 consists of 13 residues. CDR3 residues: CASSLEAPYEQYF. In nucleotides, the CDR3 is TGTGCCAGCAGCTTAGAGGCCCCCTACGAGCAGTACTTC.

V usage is TRBV12-3 or TRBV12-4 and J usage is TRBJ2-7; no definite D call. This CDR3 has 15 amino acids. The germline V and J ends were trimmed by 3 bases and 3 bases, with 15 bases remaining between them. CDR3 bases: TGTGCCAGCAGTTTTGGGTCCTCCCGCCACTACGAGCAGTACTTC. Translated: CASSFGSSRHYEQYF.

This clonotype was picked up a small number of times. The V and J genes are TRBV6-5 and TRBJ1-2, with D perhaps TRBD1 (6 bases). CDR3 length equals 15 residues. Germline CDR1 reads MNHEY; CDR2 reads SVGAGI. V lost 7 bases and J 1 base, leaving 16 bases between the germline ends. CDR3: CASTPRADSNYGYTF. Written as DNA, the CDR3 is TGTGCCAGCACCCCCCGGGCGGACAGTAACTATGGCTACACCTTC.